These 3 T cell receptor beta chains originate from one sample sequenced in a study of T cells in Graves' hyperthyroidism and ophthalmopathy. It was RNA transcripts that yielded the amplified TCR beta CDR3 regions. The study used the HTBI primer set for a first-round RT-PCR of the TCR CDR3. One entry per CDR3 protein, called by TCRdb with MiXCR from the multiplex PCR reads. The table has hundreds of thousands of distinct CDR3 sequences, 15% to 19% seen once. The material sequenced was blood. The receptors derive from a woman aged 18-29 years with Graves' hyperthyroidism that later progressed to Graves' ophthalmopathy.

The rearrangement uses TRBV11-2 and TRBJ1-6; TRBD1 matches at 8 bases. Germline lookup yields CDR1 SGHAT and CDR2 FQNNGV. CDR3 size: 17 residues. Losses at the gene ends were 0 bases for V and 3 bases for J; bases not matched to a gene: 4. As DNA, the CDR3 is TGTGCCAGCAGCTTAGACGAGGGACAGGACTATAATTCACCCCTCCACTTT. Translation: CASSLDEGQDYNSPLHF.

This CDR3 is CSVGLGGPSGYEQYF. The CDR3 DNA reads as TGCAGCGTTGGTCTGGGCGGACCCTCCGGGTACGAGCAGTACTTC. The J gene is TRBJ2-7, the V gene TRBV29-1; D is undetermined. Trimming shortened V by 4 bases and J by 4 bases, and 20 bases separated the two germline ends. The CDR3 consists of 15 residues. Per the germline V gene, CDR1 is SQVTM and CDR2 is ANQGSEA.

This clonotype was detected many times. The genes are TRBV2 and TRBJ2-7; D unclear. V lost 7 bases and J lost 3, with 10 bases in between. Germline V gene lookup returns CDR1 SNHLY and CDR2 FYNNEI. There are 12 residues in the CDR3. The CDR3 here is CASMENVYEQYF. CDR3 coding DNA: TGTGCCAGCATGGAGAACGTCTACGAGCAGTACTTC.